This T cell receptor (beta chain) originates from a study of metastatic and nonmetastatic thyroid tumors. In the study overall: The study looked at repertoires side by side in blood and in tumor or nodule tissue from malignant and benign thyroid patients.

Every patient underwent thyroid surgery untreated. The authors' processing: A classifier of distant metastasis in papillary thyroid cancer was built from CDR3 differences (across clinicopathological groups). With MiXCR, TCRdb called clones anew from the PCR reads. These V and J calls are TCRdb output, not the study's own analysis. The sample has about 16,000 clones; around 12% are singletons. V was shortened by 2 bases and J by 5 bases, with 3 bases between the two germline ends. The CDR3 consists of 12 residues. Per the germline V gene, CDR1 is SEHNR and CDR2 is FQNEAQ (reference sequence). General study points: Benign nodules reportedly had significantly lower TCR beta diversity than malignant thyroid tumors in blood and tumor.

This clone was counted ten times or more. Its specificity is unknown. The V gene is TRBV7-9, the J gene TRBJ2-2; D ambiguous. The sequencing input was tumor tissue. The origin of this receptor is a female donor with papillary thyroid cancer or a benign thyroid nodule (not recorded which). Some clones in this sample may be carry-over from other donors' samples. The CDR3 region is CASSLNTGELFF. CDR3 nucleotide sequence: TGTGCCAGCAGCTTAAATACCGGGGAGCTGTTTTTT.